This T cell receptor beta chain was recorded in a study of regulatory T cells in long-lasting Graves disease. Time point described: newly diagnosed GD, antithyroid drugs for less than 3 months. PBMC-derived RNA was used for the TCR library. Libraries of TCR beta came from iRepertoire HTBI primers plus Arm-PCR of CDR3 regions. TCRdb reprocessed the multiplex PCR reads with MiXCR, giving one entry per CDR3 protein. The sample carries a few hundred thousand distinct CDR3 sequences, roughly a fifth recorded once. CDR3 length equals 15 residues. Germline V gene lookup returns CDR1 MDHEN and CDR2 SYDVKM. Trimming took off 4 bases at V and 1 base at J, with 13 bases between the two ends. The sample holds many counts of this clonotype. In addition, the sample was reused for a study of T cells in Graves' hyperthyroidism and ophthalmopathy. As reported in that work: The diagnoses drew upon clinical symptoms, serum thyroxine and TRAb, thyroid ultrasound and orbital computed tomography.

The chain is built from TRBV28 and TRBJ2-5; D possibly corresponds to TRBD1 (5 bases). This TCR derives from a woman between 25 and 40 years old with Graves disease. The sample consisted of peripheral blood mononuclear cells (PBMCs), taken at new diagnosis, from a patient treated with antithyroid drugs. The CDR3 protein is CASSSDTFFQETQYF. The CDR3 coding sequence is TGTGCCAGCAGTTCGGACACTTTTTTCCAAGAGACCCAGTACTTC.